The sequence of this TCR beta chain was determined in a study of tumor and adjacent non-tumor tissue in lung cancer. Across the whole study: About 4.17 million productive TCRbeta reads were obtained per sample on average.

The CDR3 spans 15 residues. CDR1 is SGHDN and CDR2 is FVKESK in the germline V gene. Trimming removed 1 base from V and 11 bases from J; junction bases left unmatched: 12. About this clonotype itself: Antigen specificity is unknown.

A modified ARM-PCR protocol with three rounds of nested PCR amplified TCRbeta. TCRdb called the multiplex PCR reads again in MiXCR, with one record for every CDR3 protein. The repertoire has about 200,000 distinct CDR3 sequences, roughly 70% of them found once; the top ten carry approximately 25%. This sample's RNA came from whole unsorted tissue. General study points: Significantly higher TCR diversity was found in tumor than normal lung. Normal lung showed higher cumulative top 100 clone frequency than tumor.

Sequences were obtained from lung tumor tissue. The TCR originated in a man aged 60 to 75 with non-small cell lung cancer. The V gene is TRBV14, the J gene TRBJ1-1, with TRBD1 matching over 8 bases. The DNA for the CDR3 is TGTGCCAGCAGCCAAGCTAACAGGGGGAGAAATTCGGCTTTCTTT. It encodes CASSQANRGRNSAFF.